One sample yielded the 4 T cell receptor beta chains listed below, sequenced in a study of CD8 T cells in Susac syndrome. Reverse transcription of roughly 0.45 to 1 ug RNA was performed with random hexamers. TCRdb reprocessed the immunoSEQ multiplex PCR reads via MiXCR and lists one record per CDR3 protein. Of around 160,000 distinct CDR3 sequences in the sample, 93% were seen once. The sample comprised CD4+ T cells from PBMCs. These receptor sequences come from a human donor in good health.

J is TRBJ2-7 and V is TRBV3-1; 7 nucleotides agree with TRBD1. V dropped 4 bases and J dropped 9; count of bases not matched to a gene: 9. Germline CDR1 LGHDT, CDR2 YNNKEL (reference sequence). This CDR3 is built from 13 residues. CDR3 sequence reads: CASSPYPPGGQYF. The DNA of the CDR3 is TGTGCCAGCAGCCCCTACCCTCCAGGGGGGCAGTACTTC.

V usage is TRBV7-2 and J usage is TRBJ1-1, with TRBD1 matching 9 bases. V shed 5 bases, J shed 4 bases, and the junction held 11 bases outside the gene matches. Germline loops: CDR1 SGHTA, CDR2 FQGNSA. The CDR3 runs 16 residues. CDR3 protein: CASSRDRARWGTEAFF. CDR3 bases: TGTGCCAGCAGCAGGGACAGGGCACGGTGGGGCACTGAAGCTTTCTTT.

This chain joins TRBV7-2 and TRBJ2-7, with 11 bases matching TRBD2. The germline V gene has CDR1 SGHTA and CDR2 FQGNSA. The CDR3 has 15 residues. V shed 5 bases and J 3 bases; nucleotides not matched to a gene: 6. The CDR3 spells CASSALAGGFYEQYF. The CDR3 DNA follows: TGTGCCAGCAGCGCCCTAGCGGGGGGTTTCTACGAGCAGTACTTC.

V gene TRBV29-1 combines with J gene TRBJ1-2; D may be TRBD1 (5 bases). The CDR3 is 12 residues long. The V and J ends lost 3 bases and 4 bases respectively, with 9 bases between them. Germline V gene lookup returns CDR1 SQVTM and CDR2 ANQGSEA. The CDR3 region has the DNA TGCAGCGTTGACGGGGGGGGCTATGGCTACACCTTC. As protein: CSVDGGGYGYTF.